This paragraph reports one TCR beta chain. This entry belongs to a study of blood T cell repertoires in COVID-19. The CDR3 runs 15 residues. Per germline, CDR1 MNHEY and CDR2 SMNVEV (reference sequence). Trimming took off 5 bases at V and 2 bases at J, with 16 bases between the two ends. Original handling: Reference gene primer amplification gave nucleated cell count estimates. Libraries were prepared by immunoSEQ multiplex PCR; TCRdb keeps only in-frame clonotypes and omits some of them. That table supplies the V and J calls and clone size; D and trimming were determined from the DNA. The sample lists about 200,000 clones, roughly 85% occurring once.

The chain joins TRBV27 to TRBJ2-7; a possible D gene is TRBD1 (6 bases). This TCR was recovered from a human donor with active or convalescent COVID-19. The donor label of this sample is uncertain. The sequenced sample was peripheral blood. CDR3 bases: TGTGCCAGCAGTGCCCACAGGGTAAGGGCCTACGAGCAGTACTTC. It specifies CASSAHRVRAYEQYF.